Reported below is one T cell receptor (beta chain). CDR1 and CDR2 (germline): KGHSH, LQKENI. The CDR3 consists of 16 residues. Trimming removed 3 bases from V and 0 bases from J, with 12 bases in between. The data were obtained in a study of blood T cell repertoires in COVID-19. How the authors handled the data: Cell counts per sample came from amplifying reference gene primers. This table comes from immunoSEQ multiplex PCR, and its TCRdb copy is limited to in-frame clones, with some not included. V, J and clone size reflect that table, while D and trimming were determined from the DNA. The sample lists roughly 200,000 clones; approximately 81% were seen once.

The chain combines TRBV18 with TRBJ1-3; D not resolved. The receptor was derived from an elderly woman with acute or convalescent COVID-19. Source material: peripheral blood. CDR3 protein: CASSPYSVSSGNTIYF. The CDR3 DNA reads TGTGCCAGCTCACCGTATTCAGTGTCCTCTGGAAACACCATATATTTT.